One sample yielded the 31 T cell receptor beta chains listed below, sequenced in a study of CD8+CD57+ T cells in acquired aplastic anemia. The use of genomic DNA as template underpinned the TCR beta VDJ and CDR3 profiling. MiXCR, applied by TCRdb to the reads, yields one record per CDR3 protein. The data contain about 220,000 distinct CDR3 sequences, about 37% of them singletons. Sequenced sample: sorted CD4+, CD8+, or CD8+CD57+ T cells (not recorded which) from PBMCs. These receptors were obtained from a human donor in good health, serving as a control.

The chain is built from TRBV2 and TRBJ1-5, with D perhaps TRBD1 (5 bases). Germline-derived CDR1 and CDR2 are SNHLY and FYNNEI. The CDR3 contains 15 residues. V gave up 8 bases and J gave up 4 bases, with 18 bases separating them. The CDR3 DNA is TGTGCCAGCGTGACGACAAGTGGGGGGAATCAGCCCCAGCATTTT. Its translation is CASVTTSGGNQPQHF.

This clonotype was seen many times. This chain joins TRBV7-9 and TRBJ1-5, with no clear D. The ends were cut back, 4 bases at V and 0 bases at J, with 7 bases in the middle. CDR1 is SEHNR and CDR2 is FQNEAQ in the germline V gene (reference sequence). The CDR3 has 14 amino acids. The DNA for the CDR3 is TGTGCCAGCAGCTCTTACACTAGCAATCAGCCCCAGCATTTT. Its translation is CASSSYTSNQPQHF. Based on the CDR3 plus reference TRBV7-9 and TRBJ1-5, the full variable domain is DTGVSQNPRHKITKRGQNVTFRCDPISEHNRLYWYRQTLGQGPEFLTYFQNEAQLEKSRLLSDRFSAERPKGSFSTLEIQRTEQGDSAMYLCASSSYTSNQPQHFGDGTRLSIL.

The V call is TRBV9, the J call TRBJ1-4, with 8 bases fitting TRBD1. V lost 4 bases and J lost 4; bases outside the gene matches: 6. Germline CDR1 SGDLS, CDR2 YYNGEE. The CDR3 is made up of 15 amino acids. CDR3 sequence reads: CASSLDRGDNEKLFF. CDR3 nucleotides: TGTGCCAGCAGCCTCGACAGGGGAGATAATGAAAAACTGTTTTTT.

The genes are TRBV20-1 and TRBJ2-2; D may be TRBD1 (5 bases). CDR3 size: 15 residues. From germline, CDR1 is DFQATT and CDR2 SNEGSKA (reference sequence). V was pared by 6 bases and J by 1 base, with 15 bases between. CDR3 sequence (DNA): TGCAGTGCGCATCCTAGTCAGGGGAACACCGGGGAGCTGTTTTTT. Protein sequence: CSAHPSQGNTGELFF.

The sample holds a few counts of this clonotype. The rearrangement uses TRBV5-1 and TRBJ1-2; 8 positions agree with TRBD1. Trimming cost V 3 bases and J 3 bases; bases outside gene matches: 16. CDR1 is SGHRS, CDR2 YFSETQ, per germline. This CDR3 is 18 amino acids long. CDR3 in DNA: TGCGCCAGCAGCTCTACCCCGGGACAGGCGCTGAGAGACTATGGCTACACCTTC. Translation gives CASSSTPGQALRDYGYTF.

The chain's CDR3 is CASSVVPSGGEETQYF. CDR3 in DNA: TGTGCCAGCAGCGTAGTACCTAGCGGGGGGGAAGAGACCCAGTACTTC. The chain has TRBV9 and TRBJ2-5, with 12 bases identical to TRBD2. Germline V gene sequence: CDR1 SGDLS, CDR2 YYNGEE. The CDR3 has 16 amino acids. Trimming at V came to 0 bases and at J to 3 bases, leaving 3 bases not matched to a gene.

This sequence joins TRBV9 and TRBJ1-2, with D uncertain. This CDR3 has 13 residues. Germline V CDR1 and CDR2: SGDLS, YYNGEE. Deletions cut 0 bases from V and 4 bases from J, with 7 bases between. The CDR3 is CASSVVAAYGYTF. Here the CDR3 DNA reads TGTGCCAGCAGCGTAGTGGCAGCCTATGGCTACACCTTC.

Worth noting for this clonotype: This may be a read error: a much more frequent sequence differs by one nucleotide. J is TRBJ2-1 and V is TRBV12-5; 8 nucleotides agree with TRBD1. J was trimmed by 6 bases and V by 5 bases; bases with no gene match: 6. The germline CDR1 and CDR2 sequences are LGHNT and FRNRAP. CDR3 length: 14 residues. CDR3 region: CASGAWTGRNEQFF. The CDR3 bases are TGTGCTAGTGGTGCCTGGACAGGGCGCAATGAGCAGTTCTTC.

The chain links TRBV29-1 to TRBJ1-1; TRBD1 might be the D (5 bases). Looked up from germline, CDR1 is SQVTM and CDR2 is ANQGSEA. Trimming took 7 bases from V and 3 from J, leaving 15 bases between them. There are 13 residues in the CDR3. The CDR3 loop reads CSATLGADTEAFF. CDR3 DNA: TGCAGCGCCACCCTAGGGGCGGACACTGAAGCTTTCTTT.

The J gene is TRBJ2-1, the V gene TRBV24-1; D possibly corresponds to TRBD1 (5 bases). CDR1 and CDR2 (germline): KGHDR, SFDVKD. The ends were cut back, 5 bases at V and 1 base at J, with 11 bases in the middle. CDR3 length equals 15 residues. The CDR3 DNA reads TGTGCCACCAGTGGGTCAGGGTTTTCCTACAATGAGCAGTTCTTC. Its protein is CATSGSGFSYNEQFF.

J is TRBJ1-5 and V is TRBV7-9; the D gene is possibly TRBD1 (5 bases). Trimming stripped 3 bases from V and 3 bases from J, with 9 bases between. This CDR3 region has 14 residues. CDR1 and CDR2 (germline): SEHNR, FQNEAQ (reference sequence). In DNA form, the CDR3 reads TGTGCCAGCAGCTTTCAGGGCCCCAATCAGCCCCAGCATTTT. Translating it yields CASSFQGPNQPQHF.

This chain joins TRBV29-1 and TRBJ2-6; D remains unclear. The length of the CDR3 is 13 residues. V dropped 4 bases and J dropped 4 bases, with 8 bases sitting between them. From germline, CDR1 is SQVTM and CDR2 ANQGSEA. The CDR3 loop reads CSVGLTGANVLTF. In nucleotides, the CDR3 is TGCAGCGTTGGGCTGACAGGGGCCAACGTCCTGACTTTC.

This clonotype showed up many times. The V call is TRBV7-3, the J call TRBJ1-1; D is unclear. The CDR3 spans 14 residues. Germline V gene data show CDR1 as SGHTA and CDR2 as FQGTGA. The V gene lost 1 base and the J gene lost 3 bases, with 9 bases spanning the gap. CDR3 DNA sequence: TGTGCCAGCAGCTTAAGTCCGGGTGACACTGAAGCTTTCTTT. Translated: CASSLSPGDTEAFF.

There are many counts of this clonotype. V gene TRBV20-1 combines with J gene TRBJ1-1; TRBD1 aligns across 9 bases. This CDR3 contains 15 residues. CDR1 and CDR2 (germline): DFQATT, SNEGSKA (reference sequence). Germline trimming cut 0 bases from V and 4 bases from J; bases unmatched to any gene: 6. The CDR3 spells CSAREATGGSTEAFF. CDR3 in DNA: TGCAGTGCTAGAGAAGCGACAGGGGGTAGCACTGAAGCTTTCTTT.

Of note for this clonotype: This may be a read error: a much more frequent sequence differs by one nucleotide. The chain employs TRBV7-3 and TRBJ2-5; D gene uncertain. This CDR3 spans 15 amino acids. Germline V gene data show CDR1 as SGHTA and CDR2 as FQGTGA. CDR3 DNA sequence: TGTGCCAGCAGCTTAAGAGGTTCTCCCCAAGAGGCCCAGTACTTC. This gives the protein CASSLRGSPQEAQYF.

The chain is built from TRBV29-1 and TRBJ2-5; no reliable D call. CDR3 length: 14 residues. Germline V CDR1 and CDR2: SQVTM, ANQGSEA. V was trimmed by 8 bases and J by 2 bases, leaving 18 bases between them. The CDR3 region is CSYPHRVEQETQYF. The CDR3 nucleotides read TGCAGCTATCCCCATCGGGTGGAACAAGAGACCCAGTACTTC.

The rearrangement links TRBV25-1 to TRBJ2-3; 7 nucleotides align to TRBD2. Germline V CDR1 and CDR2: MGHDK, SYGVNS. V dropped 1 base and J dropped 1; count of bases not matched to a gene: 5. The CDR3 has 16 residues. The CDR3 DNA sequence: TGTGCCAGCAGTGAATTCCGGCTAGCGGGCACAGATACGCAGTATTTT. Amino acid sequence: CASSEFRLAGTDTQYF.

This clonotype was counted ten times or more. The V gene is TRBV9, the J gene TRBJ1-2; D is unclear. Germline V gene lookup returns CDR1 SGDLS and CDR2 YYNGEE. This CDR3 comprises 13 residues. V lost 6 bases and J 0 bases, leaving 9 bases between the germline ends. The CDR3 here is CASKEKTNYGYTF. CDR3 nucleotides: TGTGCCAGCAAGGAGAAGACTAACTATGGCTACACCTTC. Complete variable domain (other parts from reference TRBV9 and TRBJ1-2): DSGVTQTPKHLITATGQRVTLRCSPRSGDLSVYWYQQSLDQGLQFLIQYYNGEERAKGNILERFSAQQFPDLHSELNLSSLELGDSALYFCASKEKTNYGYTFGSGTRLTVV.

This clonotype was seen only once. This chain links TRBV2 with TRBJ1-6; TRBD1 aligns across 9 bases. The ends lost 8 bases at V and 6 bases at J; junction bases unmatched: 2. The CDR3 is made up of 13 amino acids. Germline CDR1 reads SNHLY; CDR2 reads FYNNEI. Here the CDR3 DNA reads TGTGCCAGCCGGGACAGGGTTAATTCACCCCTCCACTTT. Protein: CASRDRVNSPLHF.

This sequence joins TRBV3-1 and TRBJ2-7, with TRBD2 identical over 8 bases. The last part of the DNA fits TRBJ2-1 better; the J call may be wrong. Germline CDR1 and CDR2: LGHDT and YNNKEL (reference sequence). The CDR3 has 16 amino acids. CDR3: CASSSHSGIYYNEQFF. The CDR3 DNA sequence: TGTGCCAGCAGCTCCCATAGCGGGATCTACTACAATGAGCAGTTCTTC.

This clonotype was counted a few times. The chain carries TRBV7-3 and TRBJ2-3; 13 bases are shared with TRBD2. The ends lost 0 bases at V and 4 bases at J; junction bases unmatched: 13. Germline V gene data show CDR1 as SGHTA and CDR2 as FQGTGA. This CDR3 comprises 20 residues. The CDR3 loop reads CASSLTGRGLAGRVADTQYF. CDR3 nucleotide sequence: TGTGCCAGCAGCTTAACAGGTCGGGGACTAGCGGGAAGGGTCGCAGATACGCAGTATTTT.

In its sample, this clonotype was seen many times. The V gene is TRBV6-5, the J gene TRBJ1-2; D is unclear. Trimming left V 2 bases short and J 0 bases short, with 7 bases between. The germline V gene has CDR1 MNHEY and CDR2 SVGAGI. CDR3 length: 14 residues. CDR3 sequence: CASSYEGANYGYTF. The CDR3 DNA follows: TGTGCCAGCAGTTACGAGGGCGCTAACTATGGCTACACCTTC.

This clonotype was counted only a few times. The CDR3 DNA sequence: TGCGCCAGCAGCCAAGAGTTGGGACAGGGCTGGGACTATGGCTACACCTTC. Protein sequence: CASSQELGQGWDYGYTF. V and J are TRBV4-1 and TRBJ1-2, with TRBD1 matching over 9 bases. The CDR3 extends over 17 amino acids. The V gene's germline CDR1 is MGHRA and CDR2 YSYEKL. With 0 bases clipped from V and 3 bases from J, the junction kept 8 bases outside the gene matches.

This clonotype was seen repeatedly, ten times or more. The V and J genes are TRBV19 and TRBJ2-2; D gene unclear. The V end was cut by 6 bases, the J end by 6 bases, with 8 bases between. This CDR3 contains 12 residues. CDR1 and CDR2 (germline): LNHDA, SQIVND (reference sequence). Here the CDR3 DNA reads TGTGCCAGTAGGGACCCCCCCGGGGAGCTGTTTTTT. Translation gives CASRDPPGELFF.

In its sample, this clonotype was seen a few times. The V and J genes are TRBV5-1 and TRBJ1-2; D is undetermined. V lost 4 bases, J lost 5 bases, and 24 bases lay in between. CDR1 is SGHRS and CDR2 is YFSETQ in the germline V gene. The CDR3 extends over 17 amino acids. CDR3 nucleotides: TGCGCCAGCAGCCCGGTCGGTGGAGGGTTGGATGGGTATGGCTACACCTTC. Translating gives CASSPVGGGLDGYGYTF.

The CDR3 bases are TGTGCCACCAGTGACCCGGGCACAGATACGCAGTATTTT. Amino acids: CATSDPGTDTQYF. The rearrangement links TRBV24-1 to TRBJ2-3; D gene uncertain. The V end lost 4 bases, the J end lost 1 base, and 5 bases lay between the germline ends. The CDR3 runs 13 residues. CDR1 is KGHDR, CDR2 SFDVKD, per germline.

This clonotype has at least ten counts. The chain recombines TRBV30 with TRBJ2-7, with D perhaps TRBD1 (5 bases). The CDR3 is 13 amino acids. In germline, CDR1 is GTSNPN, CDR2 SVGIG (reference sequence). Trimming removed 2 bases from V and 2 bases from J, with 10 bases in between. The CDR3 here is CAWSRAGPYEQYF. In nucleotides, the CDR3 is TGTGCCTGGAGTCGAGCAGGGCCCTACGAGCAGTACTTC.

The chain links TRBV6-1 to TRBJ2-1, with 7 bases matching TRBD2. Trimming removed 7 bases from V and 1 base from J; junction bases left unmatched: 4. The CDR3 spans 14 residues. Per germline, CDR1 MNHNS and CDR2 SASEGT. The DNA of the CDR3 is TGTGCCAGCACTCCGGGGGGTTCCTACAATGAGCAGTTCTTC. It is translated as CASTPGGSYNEQFF.

Turning to this clonotype: A clone one base away is much larger, so this may be a read error. The J gene is TRBJ2-3, the V gene TRBV20-1; D possibly corresponds to TRBD2 (5 bases). Germline V lookup: CDR1 DFQATT, CDR2 SNEGSKA (reference sequence). CDR3 length: 16 residues. The CDR3 DNA is TGCAGTGCTACTCGAGTAAAGCGGCAGTCCACAGATACGCAGTGTTTT. It is translated as CSATRVKRQSTDTQCF.

This clonotype appeared many times. V and J are TRBV19 and TRBJ2-7; 10 bases are shared with TRBD1. Looked up from germline, CDR1 is LNHDA and CDR2 is SQIVND (reference sequence). With 3 bases clipped from V and 2 bases from J, the junction kept 10 bases outside the gene matches. CDR3 size: 17 residues. The CDR3 DNA reads as TGTGCCAGTAGTATTTCAAGATTTGGGACAGGGGCCTACGAGCAGTACTTC. It specifies CASSISRFGTGAYEQYF.

This clonotype was recorded many times. The CDR3 is CASSLQGGGEDGYTF. The CDR3 DNA is TGTGCCAGCAGCTTACAGGGGGGCGGCGAAGATGGCTACACCTTC. The genes are TRBV7-3 and TRBJ1-2; 7 positions agree with TRBD1. CDR1 and CDR2 (germline): SGHTA, FQGTGA. Trimming at V came to 2 bases and at J to 6 bases, leaving 9 bases not matched to a gene. CDR3 length: 15 residues. The variable domain in full, with the rest retrieved from reference TRBV7-3 and TRBJ1-2, is GAGVSQTPSNKVTEKGKYVELRCDPISGHTALYWYRQSLGQGPEFLIYFQGTGAADDSGLPNDRFFAVRPEGSVSTLKIQRTERGDSAVYLCASSLQGGGEDGYTFGSGTRLTVV.